These 2 T cell receptor beta chains were sequenced from one sample in a study of T-cell reconstitution after alpha-beta-depleted transplantation in children. Unique molecular identifiers were incorporated when the TCRbeta library was constructed. TCRdb re-derived calls from the PCR reads in MiXCR, one entry per CDR3 protein. The data show under 850,000 distinct CDR3 sequences, with 13% seen just once and 0.65% to 0.9% held by the top ten. Sequences were derived from PBMCs, sampled before TCRalphabeta/CD19-depleted stem cell transplant. These TCRs come from a girl aged 2-10 years with congenital amegakaryocytic thrombocytopenia, due to receive a stem cell transplant.

This clonotype was seen ten or more times. V gene TRBV20-1 combines with J gene TRBJ2-5; no firm D call. The V gene's germline CDR1 is DFQATT and CDR2 SNEGSKA (reference sequence). The CDR3 is made up of 13 amino acids. The V gene lost 0 bases and the J gene lost 4 bases, with 9 bases spanning the gap. CDR3 protein: CSARDPGRETQYF. CDR3 in DNA: TGCAGTGCTAGAGATCCAGGACGAGAGACCCAGTACTTC.

This chain joins TRBV27 and TRBJ1-1, with TRBD1 as a possible D gene (5 bases). The CDR3 spans 13 residues. Trimming took off 6 bases at V and 8 bases at J, with 16 bases between the two ends. The germline CDR1 and CDR2 sequences are MNHEY and SMNVEV (reference sequence). CDR3 sequence (DNA): TGTGCCAGCAGCCCGCTTGGGACTTCAGAAGCTTTCTTT. Translation gives CASSPLGTSEAFF.